The 11 T cell receptor beta chains listed next were all sequenced from one sample in a study of cytomegalovirus exposure and HLA in healthy donors. Assay used: immunoSEQ multiplex PCR; TCRdb lists only in-frame clones, some missing. The repertoire consists of around 170,000 clones, with 85% to 90% occurring once and the leading ten covering 2.5% to 3%. Sequences were obtained from PBMCs. The receptor source for this set is a man younger than 35 in good health and CMV-seronegative.

The V gene is TRBV4-2, the J gene TRBJ2-2; D may be TRBD1 (6 bases). CDR1 LGHNA and CDR2 YNFKEQ come from the germline V gene. The CDR3 is made up of 16 amino acids. V was clipped by 4 bases and J by 1 base, with 13 bases between them. In DNA form, the CDR3 reads TGTGCCAGCAGCCCGAGACGACAGGAGAACACCGGGGAGCTGTTTTTT. Amino acids: CASSPRRQENTGELFF.

The chain couples TRBV27 to TRBJ1-1; D perhaps matches TRBD1 (6 bases). Trimming took 4 bases from V and 1 from J, leaving 7 bases between them. There are 13 residues in the CDR3. Germline V CDR1 and CDR2: MNHEY, SMNVEV (reference sequence). This chain's CDR3 is CASSYRENTEAFF. CDR3 bases: TGTGCCAGCAGTTACAGGGAGAACACTGAAGCTTTCTTT.

The chain is built from TRBV2 and TRBJ2-1; 8 bases match TRBD1. The V gene end was trimmed by 5 bases and the J gene end by 7 bases; junction bases not matched to a gene: 7. Per the germline V gene, CDR1 is SNHLY and CDR2 is FYNNEI. The CDR3 is made up of 14 amino acids. The CDR3 DNA sequence: TGTGCCAGCAGTTCGACAGGGGCCTGGAATGAGCAGTTCTTC. Residues: CASSSTGAWNEQFF.

The chain is built from TRBV5-4 and TRBJ1-2, with 7 bases aligning to TRBD1. Losses at the gene ends were 3 bases for V and 6 bases for J; bases not matched to a gene: 2. Germline V gene sequence: CDR1 SGHNT, CDR2 YYREEE (reference sequence). This CDR3 region has 12 residues. CDR3 nucleotides: TGTGCCAGCAGCTCCACAGGGGATGGCTACACCTTC. It is translated as CASSSTGDGYTF.

The chain joins TRBV18 to TRBJ2-6, with 7 bases lining up with TRBD1. The CDR3 is made up of 13 amino acids. Trimming cost V 6 bases and J 12 bases; bases outside gene matches: 8. Looked up from germline, CDR1 is KGHSH and CDR2 is LQKENI. Here the CDR3 DNA reads TGTGCCAGCTCTCCTGGACAGGACAGCGTCCTGACTTTC. It codes for CASSPGQDSVLTF.

The chain links TRBV29-1 to TRBJ2-3; a possible D gene is TRBD2 (5 bases). Germline V gene sequence: CDR1 SQVTM, CDR2 ANQGSEA. The CDR3 is 14 amino acids. V was cut by 1 base and J by 10 bases, with 18 bases left in between. The CDR3 reads CSVEGEQPGRPQYF. The CDR3, as DNA: TGCAGCGTTGAAGGTGAACAGCCTGGGAGACCGCAGTATTTT.

This chain joins TRBV7-2 and TRBJ1-2; 7 bases fit TRBD1. CDR1 is SGHTA and CDR2 is FQGNSA in the germline V gene. This CDR3 contains 14 residues. With V trimmed by 5 bases and J by 4 bases, 7 bases remained unmatched. CDR3 protein: CASSPPGQIYGYTF. In nucleotides, the CDR3 is TGTGCCAGCAGCCCTCCGGGACAGATCTATGGCTACACCTTC.

Here the CDR3 reads CASSPGRVGYEQYF. The CDR3 DNA reads TGTGCCAGCAGCCCGGGCAGGGTTGGCTACGAGCAGTACTTC. The chain has TRBV5-4 and TRBJ2-7; a weak D match, TRBD1 (5 bases). Trimming shortened V by 4 bases and J by 3 bases, and 14 bases separated the two germline ends. From germline, CDR1 is SGHNT and CDR2 YYREEE (reference sequence). This CDR3 is 14 amino acids long. The full variable domain, rest sourced from reference TRBV5-4 and TRBJ2-7, is ETGVTQSPTHLIKTRGQQVTLRCSSQSGHNTVSWYQQALGQGPQFIFQYYREEENGRGNFPPRFSGLQFPNYSSELNVNALELDDSALYLCASSPGRVGYEQYFGPGTRLTVT.

The chain links TRBV5-1 to TRBJ1-1; a possible D gene is TRBD1 (5 bases). The germline V gene has CDR1 SGHRS and CDR2 YFSETQ. The V gene lost 3 bases and the J gene lost 4 bases, with 16 bases spanning the gap. The CDR3 is made up of 15 amino acids. Here the CDR3 reads CASSSPGGEGTEAFF. The DNA of the CDR3 is TGCGCCAGCAGCTCCCCGGGGGGTGAGGGCACTGAAGCTTTCTTT.

The rearrangement links TRBV27 to TRBJ2-3, with D perhaps matching TRBD2 (6 bases). Germline V lookup: CDR1 MNHEY, CDR2 SMNVEV (reference sequence). The V gene lost 0 bases and the J gene lost 4 bases, with 8 bases spanning the gap. The CDR3 loop spans 14 amino acids. The CDR3, as DNA: TGTGCCAGCAGTTTATCGGCGGGGCCAGATACGCAGTATTTT. Amino acid sequence: CASSLSAGPDTQYF.

The CDR3 nucleotides read TGTGCCAGCAGCCAAGTGGCAGGGGGCGCGTTCGGCCAGCCCCAGCATTTT. Amino acid sequence: CASSQVAGGAFGQPQHF. The chain links TRBV4-2 to TRBJ1-5; 8 bases are a match to TRBD1. The V and J ends lost 1 base and 7 bases, in that order; junction bases with no gene match: 12. Looked up from germline, CDR1 is LGHNA and CDR2 is YNFKEQ. The length of the CDR3 is 17 residues.